The clone carrying this TCR beta chain has a handful of counts. These data originate in a study of T cell repertoires in cytomegalovirus infection. The CDR3 has 12 residues. Germline V gene data show CDR1 as SEHNR and CDR2 as FQNEAQ (reference sequence). Between the trimmed V and J ends, which lost 5 bases and 7 bases, there was a span of 8 bases. TCRdb re-derived calls from the reads in MiXCR, one entry per CDR3 protein. The sample has a few hundred thousand distinct CDR3 sequences; 9% to 9.5% are singletons. Sequenced sample: PBMCs. V gene TRBV7-9 combines with J gene TRBJ1-4; unclear D gene. This sequence originates from a human donor in good health (CMV status not recorded). Some clones in this sample may be carry-over from other donors' samples. DNA for the CDR3: TGTGCCAGCAGCCTCCCAGGTGAAAAACTGTTTTTT. This translates into CASSLPGEKLFF.